This is a list of T cell receptor beta chains from one sample in a study of control samples from healthy donors and cancer patients. Assay used: immunoSEQ multiplex PCR; TCRdb lists only in-frame clones, some missing. Of about 120,000 clones listed, more than 75% are singletons. The sequenced material came from blood. These receptors all come from a man aged 18 to 35 in good health. Both conserved end residues are part of each CDR3. The D gene is left open where the match is weak. Part of the rows lack a size; the others show once, few, many or a class for expanded clones.

D gene	V gene	clone size	J gene	CDR3 length	CDR3 protein	CDR3 DNA
-	TRBV5-8	-	TRBJ2-7	17	CASSLPEGKGPLREQYF	TGTGCCAGCAGCTTGCCTGAGGGGAAGGGGCCCCTGCGCGAGCAGTACTTC
-	TRBV10-1	many	TRBJ1-1	13	CASSGIGRTEAFF	TGCGCCAGCAGTGGAATTGGGCGCACTGAAGCTTTCTTT
-	TRBV4-3	-	TRBJ1-2	17	CASSQDTRFLQIYGYTF	TGCGCCAGCAGCCAAGATACCAGATTTCTCCAAATTTATGGCTACACCTTC
TRBD1	TRBV3-1/TRBV3-2	-	TRBJ1-2	14	CASSREGAFYGYTF	TGTGCCAGCAGCAGAGAGGGGGCGTTCTATGGCTACACCTTC
-	TRBV11-2	-	TRBJ2-7	13	CASRSTIPYEQYF	TGTGCCAGCAGGTCGACTATCCCCTACGAGCAGTACTTC
TRBD1	TRBV27	-	TRBJ2-7	16	CASSSWAWDRDIEQYF	TGTGCCAGCAGTTCGTGGGCATGGGACAGGGATATAGAGCAGTACTTC
TRBD1	TRBV28	once	TRBJ1-1	17	CASSVPGQGARSTEAFF	TGTGCCAGCAGTGTGCCGGGACAGGGGGCGCGAAGTACTGAAGCTTTCTTT
-	TRBV10-2	-	TRBJ2-2	15	CASAWALGRTGELFF	TGCGCCAGCGCATGGGCCCTCGGCAGAACCGGGGAGCTGTTTTTT
TRBD2	TRBV3-1/TRBV3-2	-	TRBJ2-5	17	CASSRSFLAGIEETQYF	TGTGCCAGCAGCCGCTCGTTTCTAGCGGGGATAGAAGAGACCCAGTACTTC
-	TRBV6-4	few	TRBJ2-2	13	CASSDSDTGELFF	TGTGCCAGCAGTGACTCGGACACCGGGGAGCTGTTTTTT
-	TRBV19	-	TRBJ2-1	20	CASSGLFRLANFFGDNEQFF	TGTGCCAGTAGTGGACTATTTCGGCTAGCGAACTTCTTTGGGGACAATGAGCAGTTCTTC
-	TRBV7-9	few	TRBJ1-4	16	CASSSNPQGGWEKLFF	TGTGCCAGCAGCTCAAACCCCCAGGGCGGTTGGGAAAAACTGTTTTTT
TRBD2	TRBV25-1	once	TRBJ2-1	16	CASSSPGLAGGIEQFF	TGTGCCAGCAGTTCCCCGGGACTAGCGGGAGGTATTGAGCAGTTCTTC
-	TRBV9	once	TRBJ2-2	14	CASSVEWNTGELFF	TGTGCCAGCAGCGTAGAGTGGAACACCGGGGAGCTGTTTTTT
-	TRBV6-1	-	TRBJ1-5	16	CASSEVVSLRDQPQHF	TGTGCCAGCAGTGAAGTGGTCAGCTTGAGAGATCAGCCCCAGCATTTT
TRBD2	TRBV29-1	-	TRBJ2-1	15	CSATLSGSYFNEQFF	TGCAGCGCCACACTTAGCGGGAGTTATTTCAATGAGCAGTTCTTC
TRBD1	TRBV4-3	once	TRBJ1-2	14	CASSQDSQGVGYTF	TGCGCCAGCAGCCAAGATTCTCAGGGGGTAGGCTACACCTTC
-	TRBV12-3/TRBV12-4	-	TRBJ2-1	11	CASSLIRERFF	TGTGCCAGCAGTTTAATCCGGGAGCGGTTCTTC
TRBD1	TRBV29-1	-	TRBJ1-5	14	CSVGGTGGNQPQHF	TGCAGCGTTGGGGGGACAGGGGGCAATCAGCCCCAGCATTTT
-	TRBV29-1	-	TRBJ2-1	14	CSTGREARYNEQFF	TGCAGCACAGGAAGGGAGGCCCGATACAATGAGCAGTTCTTC
TRBD1	TRBV11-3	-	TRBJ1-1	17	CASSYFPPGTVNTEAFF	TGTGCCAGCAGCTATTTCCCCCCCGGGACAGTGAACACTGAAGCTTTCTTT
TRBD1	TRBV6-4	once	TRBJ2-2	15	CASSDDRGHAGELFF	TGTGCCAGCAGTGACGACAGGGGGCATGCCGGGGAGCTGTTTTTT
-	TRBV10-1	-	TRBJ2-6	14	CASSTGSGANVLTF	TGCGCCAGCAGTACGGGTTCTGGGGCCAACGTCCTGACTTTC
TRBD2	TRBV19	few	TRBJ2-1	17	CASTPGRLAGRTNEQFF	TGTGCCAGTACCCCTGGGAGGCTAGCGGGACGAACCAATGAGCAGTTCTTC
-	TRBV30	-	TRBJ2-7	12	CAWSSSAYEQYF	TGTGCCTGGAGTAGTAGCGCGTACGAGCAGTACTTC
TRBD2	TRBV28	-	TRBJ2-1	13	CATSGSLGNEQFF	TGTGCCACAAGCGGGAGTTTGGGCAATGAGCAGTTCTTC
TRBD1	TRBV7-9	-	TRBJ1-1	16	CASSFGTGQMNTEAFF	TGTGCCAGCAGCTTCGGGACAGGCCAGATGAACACTGAAGCTTTCTTT
-	TRBV7-9	-	TRBJ2-7	14	CASSLGQYSYEQYF	TGTGCCAGCAGCTTAGGGCAGTACTCCTACGAGCAGTACTTC
TRBD2	TRBV9	-	TRBJ2-2	17	CASSPRGLAANTGELFF	TGTGCCAGCAGCCCCCGGGGACTAGCGGCGAACACCGGGGAGCTGTTTTTT
-	TRBV11-2	-	TRBJ1-2	14	CASSLVGPPIGYTF	TGTGCCAGCAGCTTAGTGGGGCCCCCGATAGGCTACACCTTC
-	TRBV28	few	TRBJ1-4	16	CASSFIRDGTNEKLFF	TGTGCCAGCAGTTTTATCAGGGATGGAACTAATGAAAAACTGTTTTTT
-	TRBV7-6	-	TRBJ2-2	14	CASSSSGITGELFF	TGTGCCAGCAGCTCCAGCGGAATCACCGGGGAGCTGTTTTTT
-	TRBV6-6	-	TRBJ2-2	13	CASHSRGAGELFF	TGTGCCAGCCACTCCAGGGGGGCCGGGGAGCTGTTTTTT
-	TRBV24-1	-	TRBJ2-2	16	CATSDSVGPNTGELFF	TGTGCCACCAGTGATTCGGTCGGCCCGAACACCGGGGAGCTGTTTTTT
TRBD1	TRBV5-1	-	TRBJ2-4	14	CASSEGQDYGIQYF	TGCGCCAGCAGCGAGGGACAGGATTATGGCATTCAGTACTTC
-	TRBV11-1	-	TRBJ2-1	13	CASSVRDFSEQFF	TGTGCCAGCAGCGTCCGGGACTTTAGTGAGCAGTTCTTC
-	TRBV5-1	-	TRBJ2-1	15	CASSLGGVKYNEQFF	TGCGCCAGCAGCTTGGGGGGTGTGAAGTACAATGAGCAGTTCTTC
TRBD2	TRBV19	-	TRBJ2-3	16	CASSNALAPGVDTQYF	TGTGCCAGTAGCAACGCACTAGCGCCCGGGGTAGATACGCAGTATTTT
-	TRBV2	-	TRBJ2-1	13	CASSEPLLDEQFF	TGTGCCAGCAGTGAACCTCTTCTGGATGAGCAGTTCTTC